The T cell receptor beta chain under discussion was sequenced for a study of identical twins. This clonotype was found many times. Its cognate antigen is unknown. With V trimmed by 2 bases and J by 5 bases, 6 bases remained unmatched. Germline V gives CDR1 DFQATT, CDR2 SNEGSKA (reference sequence). CDR3 length equals 15 residues. TCRdb re-analysed the 5' RACE reads in MiXCR, keeping a single row per CDR3 protein. The repertoire holds around 100,000 distinct CDR3 sequences, 5.9% seen once, with approximately 12% in the top ten. General study points: Monozygotic twin pairs showed more out-of-frame TCR alpha sharing than models estimated.

The chain uses TRBV20-1 and TRBJ2-2; TRBD2 aligns across 9 bases. The clonotype originates from a woman aged 50 to 60 in good health. Sequencing used memory T cells sorted from blood. The CDR3 loop reads CSARRSGRWTGELFF. CDR3 DNA sequence: TGCAGTGCTAGAAGAAGCGGGAGGTGGACCGGGGAGCTGTTTTTT.